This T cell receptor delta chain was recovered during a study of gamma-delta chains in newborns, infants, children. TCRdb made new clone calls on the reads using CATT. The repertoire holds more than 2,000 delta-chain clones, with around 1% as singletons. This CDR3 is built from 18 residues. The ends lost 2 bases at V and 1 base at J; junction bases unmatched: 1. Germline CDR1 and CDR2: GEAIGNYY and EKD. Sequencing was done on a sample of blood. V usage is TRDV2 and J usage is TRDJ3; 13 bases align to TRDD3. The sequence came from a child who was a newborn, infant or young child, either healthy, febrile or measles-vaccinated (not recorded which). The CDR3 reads CACDILGDTSWDTRQMFF. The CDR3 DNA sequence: TGTGCCTGTGACATACTGGGGGATACGTCCTGGGACACCCGACAGATGTTTTTC.